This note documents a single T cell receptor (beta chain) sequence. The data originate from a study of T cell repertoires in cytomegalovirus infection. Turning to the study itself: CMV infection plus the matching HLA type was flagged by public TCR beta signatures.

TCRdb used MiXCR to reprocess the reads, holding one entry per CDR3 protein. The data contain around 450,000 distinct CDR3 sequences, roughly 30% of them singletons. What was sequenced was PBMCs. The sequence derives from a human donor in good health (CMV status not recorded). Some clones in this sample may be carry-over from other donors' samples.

CDR3 bases: TGTGCCAGTTTTAGCGGGGGGGCCGTCACCGGGGAGCTGTTTTTT. It codes for CASFSGGAVTGELFF. This chain uses TRBV6-6 with TRBJ2-2; 11 bases line up with TRBD2. This CDR3 region has 15 residues. J was trimmed by 4 bases and V by 9 bases; bases with no gene match: 7. Per the germline V gene, CDR1 is MNHNY and CDR2 is SVGAGI (reference sequence).